The 31 T cell receptor beta chains below come from one sample, sequenced in a study of cytotoxic CD8 clonotypes in ibrutinib-treated CLL (dated by TCRdb to the early 2020s). The library was obtained by the immunoSEQ multiplex PCR assay. Sourced from immuneACCESS, this table was stored by TCRdb with only in-frame sequences that have V and J called. A share of the clones is absent; for the studies checked, an unresolved V gene accounts for under half, and the remainder has no known explanation. This sample gives 65,000 to 90,000 clones in total; roughly 85% of them show up just once. 35% to 45% of the sample rests with the top ten. What the time point label conveys for this sample: roughly 23 months on ibrutinib. Sequenced material: PBMCs, taken after 24 months of ibrutinib treatment. These receptors were collected from a human donor with chronic lymphocytic leukemia.

V usage is TRBV7-6 and J usage is TRBJ2-7; 10 bases align to TRBD2. With V trimmed by 5 bases and J by 7 bases, 8 bases remained unmatched. The CDR3 has 14 amino acids. Germline V gene sequence: CDR1 SGHVS, CDR2 FNYEAQ. This CDR3 is CASSPLSGRGEQYF. For the CDR3, the DNA is TGTGCCAGCAGCCCCCTAAGCGGGAGGGGTGAGCAGTACTTC. The full variable domain, in which reference TRBV7-6 and TRBJ2-7 provide the parts outside the CDR3, is GAGVSQSPRYKVTKRGQDVALRCDPISGHVSLYWYRQALGQGPEFLTYFNYEAQQDKSGLPNDRFSAERPEGSISTLTIQRTEQRDSAMYRCASSPLSGRGEQYFGPGTRLTVT.

The CDR3 region is CASSPTPRAGRPDTQYF. The CDR3 DNA follows: TGTGCCAGCAGTCCCACCCCAAGGGCGGGGCGACCAGATACGCAGTATTTT. The chain links TRBV25-1 to TRBJ2-3, with D possibly TRBD2 on 6 matching bases. V was cut by 5 bases and J by 4 bases, with 22 bases left in between. Per the germline V gene, CDR1 is MGHDK and CDR2 is SYGVNS. The CDR3 spans 17 residues.

The rearrangement links TRBV28 to TRBJ2-3, with 7 bases matching TRBD1. The germline V gene has CDR1 MDHEN and CDR2 SYDVKM. CDR3 length: 17 amino acids. V shed 3 bases and J 4 bases; nucleotides not matched to a gene: 13. CDR3 DNA sequence: TGTGCCAGCAGTTTCCGCCCCTCGGGACAGTCGGCAGATACGCAGTATTTT. It specifies CASSFRPSGQSADTQYF.

This chain joins TRBV7-2 and TRBJ1-2; D not certain. Trimming shortened V by 4 bases and J by 0 bases, and 6 bases separated the two germline ends. The CDR3 is 13 amino acids. From germline, CDR1 is SGHTA and CDR2 FQGNSA. The CDR3 DNA is TGTGCCAGCAGCTCCAGAGCTAACTATGGCTACACCTTC. It specifies CASSSRANYGYTF.

The rearrangement uses TRBV30 and TRBJ2-2, with 12 positions matching TRBD2. CDR1 is GTSNPN, CDR2 SVGIG, per germline (reference sequence). The CDR3 sequence is 16 residues long. After removal of 5 bases from V and 6 bases from J, the junction contained 10 bases not matched to a gene. This CDR3 reads CAWRSSGRANSGELFF. The DNA of the CDR3 is TGTGCCTGGCGCTCTAGCGGGAGGGCGAATTCCGGGGAGCTGTTTTTT.

The chain combines TRBV7-6 with TRBJ1-5; 7 bases line up with TRBD1. Germline CDR1 is SGHVS and CDR2 is FNYEAQ. The CDR3 has 19 amino acids. V dropped 2 bases and J dropped 2; count of bases not matched to a gene: 15. In DNA form, the CDR3 reads TGTGCCAGCAGCTTAACACCGGGACAGCCTCCTTTTGGCAATCAGCCCCAGCATTTT. Residues: CASSLTPGQPPFGNQPQHF.

This chain connects TRBV18 to TRBJ1-1; 10 bases fit TRBD1. This CDR3 is built from 15 residues. Germline assignment: CDR1 KGHSH and CDR2 LQKENI. J lost 0 bases, V lost 6 bases, and 4 bases had no gene match. This CDR3 reads CASSPGQGVNTEAFF. The CDR3 DNA sequence: TGTGCCAGCTCTCCAGGACAGGGGGTGAACACTGAAGCTTTCTTT.

This clone appeared once. The chain links TRBV5-4 to TRBJ2-1, with 7 bases aligning to TRBD1. The CDR3 sequence is 14 residues long. Looked up from germline, CDR1 is SGHNT and CDR2 is YYREEE (reference sequence). V trimming: 0 bases; J trimming: 8 bases; junction bases outside the gene matches: 5. The CDR3 nucleotides read TGTGCCAGCAGCTTGGACAGGGGTGGCGATGAGCAGTTCTTC. It encodes CASSLDRGGDEQFF.

This clone is a singleton in its sample. The chain links TRBV7-3 to TRBJ2-3; D unresolved. The CDR3 length is 13 residues. CDR1 SGHTA and CDR2 FQGTGA come from the germline V gene. The V end was cut by 2 bases, the J end by 2 bases, with 5 bases between. CDR3 amino acids: CASSLYNTDTQYF. CDR3 nucleotide sequence: TGTGCCAGCAGCTTATACAACACAGATACGCAGTATTTT.

The rearrangement joins TRBV5-1 to TRBJ2-6, with D uncertain. Trimming pared 2 bases from V and 2 bases from J, leaving 8 bases between. Germline-derived CDR1 and CDR2 are SGHRS and YFSETQ. The CDR3 totals 15 residues. As DNA, the CDR3 is TGCGCCAGCAGCTTCGAGCAACCTGGGGCCAACGTCCTGACTTTC. Amino acid sequence: CASSFEQPGANVLTF.

CDR3 DNA: TGCGCCAGCAGCGGGCAGATTAACTATGGCTACACCTTC. This sequence encodes CASSGQINYGYTF. The chain has TRBV4-1 and TRBJ1-2; D unclear. Trimming left V 5 bases short and J 1 base short, with 8 bases between. This CDR3 region has 13 residues. Looked up from germline, CDR1 is MGHRA and CDR2 is YSYEKL.

The chain couples TRBV15 to TRBJ1-2; TRBD1 matches 9 bases. Losses at the gene ends were 4 bases for V and 4 bases for J; bases not matched to a gene: 4. Germline CDR1 LNHNV, CDR2 YYDKDF (reference sequence). The CDR3 extends over 14 amino acids. CDR3 residues: CATSTRTGAYGYTF. DNA for the CDR3: TGTGCCACCAGCACTCGGACAGGGGCCTATGGCTACACCTTC.

On this clone itself: In the same sample, other DNA sequences code for this CDR3. The V call is TRBV18, the J call TRBJ2-1; 15 bases map to TRBD2. V lost 3 bases, J lost 4 bases, and 4 bases stayed unmatched. In germline, CDR1 is KGHSH, CDR2 LQKENI. The length of the CDR3 is 17 residues. The CDR3 loop reads CASSPTGLAGGYNEQFF. The CDR3 DNA reads TGTGCCAGCTCACCCACCGGACTAGCGGGGGGGTACAATGAGCAGTTCTTC.

The V and J genes are TRBV14 and TRBJ2-3; D unresolved. The germline CDR1 and CDR2 sequences are SGHDN and FVKESK. The CDR3 length is 12 residues. With 3 bases removed from V and 6 bases from J, the gap between germline ends came to 7 bases. The CDR3 reads CASSHTIDTQYF. The DNA for the CDR3 is TGTGCCAGCAGCCATACAATTGATACGCAGTATTTT. Filled out from reference TRBV14 and TRBJ2-3, the complete variable domain reads EAGVTQFPSHSVIEKGQTVTLRCDPISGHDNLYWYRRVMGKEIKFLLHFVKESKQDESGMPNNRFLAERTGGTYSTLKVQPAELEDSGVYFCASSHTIDTQYFGPGTRLTVL.

The chain recombines TRBV2 with TRBJ1-1; D is undetermined. Germline CDR1 is SNHLY and CDR2 is FYNNEI. The CDR3 has 13 amino acids. Trimming pared 6 bases from V and 0 bases from J, leaving 8 bases between. The CDR3 DNA follows: TGTGCCAGCAGCGTGGGTCTGAACACTGAAGCTTTCTTT. Encoded protein: CASSVGLNTEAFF.

The chain is built from TRBV29-1 and TRBJ2-5, with D uncertain. Trimming removed 6 bases from V and 5 bases from J, with 10 bases in between. CDR1 SQVTM and CDR2 ANQGSEA come from the germline V gene. The CDR3 consists of 11 residues. CDR3 DNA: TGCAGCGTCCAGCACGGGGAGACCCAGTACTTC. Amino acid sequence: CSVQHGETQYF.

This clone was counted a single time. The chain couples TRBV15 to TRBJ2-7; 7 bases match TRBD2. The CDR3 loop spans 15 amino acids. Losses at the gene ends were 1 base for V and 1 base for J; bases not matched to a gene: 4. Per germline, CDR1 LNHNV and CDR2 YYDKDF (reference sequence). The CDR3 nucleotides are TGTGCCACCAGCAGAGGTCCTAGCGGATCCTACGAGCAGTACTTC. Protein sequence: CATSRGPSGSYEQYF.

The gene calls are TRBV5-1 and TRBJ1-4; 9 bases map to TRBD1. Germline V CDR1 and CDR2: SGHRS, YFSETQ. Losses at the gene ends were 7 bases for V and 7 bases for J; bases not matched to a gene: 14. CDR3 length: 16 residues. The CDR3: CASARTTGGGSEKLFF. DNA of the CDR3: TGCGCCAGCGCACGGACCACAGGGGGCGGGAGTGAAAAACTGTTTTTT. Using reference TRBV5-1 and TRBJ1-4 for the parts outside the CDR3, the full variable domain is KAGVTQTPRYLIKTRGQQVTLSCSPISGHRSVSWYQQTPGQGLQFLFEYFSETQRNKGNFPGRFSGRQFSNSRSEMNVSTLELGDSALYLCASARTTGGGSEKLFFGSGTQLSVL.

This clone appeared a few times. The V call is TRBV5-6, the J call TRBJ2-2, with D perhaps matching TRBD1 or TRBD2 (5 bases each). Germline V gene data show CDR1 as SGHDT and CDR2 as YYEEEE. This CDR3 is 16 amino acids long. Trimming cost V 4 bases and J 2 bases, with 15 bases left between them. The CDR3 here is CASSARGAANTGELFF. The CDR3 DNA reads as TGTGCCAGCAGCGCCCGAGGGGCGGCCAACACCGGGGAGCTGTTTTTT. Based on the CDR3 plus reference TRBV5-6 and TRBJ2-2, the full variable domain is DAGVTQSPTHLIKTRGQQVTLRCSPKSGHDTVSWYQQALGQGPQFIFQYYEEEERQRGNFPDRFSGHQFPNYSSELNVNALLLGDSALYLCASSARGAANTGELFFGEGSRLTVL.

The V call is TRBV5-1, the J call TRBJ2-3, with TRBD2 matching 8 bases. The V and J ends lost 4 bases and 3 bases, in that order; junction bases with no gene match: 10. Germline assignment: CDR1 SGHRS and CDR2 YFSETQ. This CDR3 comprises 16 residues. The CDR3, as DNA: TGCGCCAGCAGCCAAAGAGCGGGAGTGGTTACAGATACGCAGTATTTT. Translation: CASSQRAGVVTDTQYF.

The rearrangement joins TRBV30 to TRBJ2-3, with D hard to call. V was trimmed by 0 bases and J by 0 bases, leaving 4 bases between them. Germline V CDR1 and CDR2: GTSNPN, SVGIG (reference sequence). The CDR3 has 13 residues. This chain's CDR3 is CAWSVGSTDTQYF. Here the CDR3 DNA reads TGTGCCTGGAGTGTTGGTAGCACAGATACGCAGTATTTT.

This clone was recorded only once. The V and J genes are TRBV9 and TRBJ1-5, with TRBD1 as a possible D gene (5 bases). Germline V gene sequence: CDR1 SGDLS, CDR2 YYNGEE. This CDR3 region has 13 residues. The V end lost 0 bases, the J end lost 6 bases, and 7 bases lay between the germline ends. The CDR3, as DNA: TGTGCCAGCAGCGTAGCTCAGGGTCAGCCCCAGCATTTT. It codes for CASSVAQGQPQHF.

The genes are TRBV7-3 and TRBJ1-1; D not resolved. The CDR3 sequence is 14 residues long. V lost 5 bases, J lost 2 bases, and 12 bases lay in between. Germline V gene sequence: CDR1 SGHTA, CDR2 FQGTGA. CDR3 sequence: CASSRDGTNTEAFF. CDR3 DNA sequence: TGTGCCAGCAGCAGAGACGGAACAAACACTGAAGCTTTCTTT.

This chain links TRBV19 with TRBJ2-1, with TRBD2 as a possible D gene (5 bases). V lost 4 bases, J lost 2 bases, and 12 bases lay in between. The CDR3 covers 15 residues. Germline V lookup: CDR1 LNHDA, CDR2 SQIVND (reference sequence). The CDR3 DNA sequence: TGTGCCAGTAGTACCGTTCGGAGGACCTACAATGAGCAGTTCTTC. Translation gives CASSTVRRTYNEQFF.

V usage is TRBV18 and J usage is TRBJ2-2; 8 positions agree with TRBD1. CDR3 length equals 15 residues. The germline V gene encodes CDR1 KGHSH and CDR2 LQKENI. Trimming took 6 bases from V and 3 from J; bases not matched to a gene: 6. In nucleotides, the CDR3 is TGTGCCAGCTCCCGCGGGACAGGATACACCGGGGAGCTGTTTTTT. Protein sequence: CASSRGTGYTGELFF.

This rearrangement joins TRBV30 to TRBJ2-2; D uncertain. This CDR3 contains 15 residues. Trimming stripped 0 bases from V and 4 bases from J, with 12 bases between. Germline loops: CDR1 GTSNPN, CDR2 SVGIG (reference sequence). The chain's CDR3 is CAWSVYIGSTGELFF. As DNA, the CDR3 is TGTGCCTGGAGTGTATACATTGGCAGCACCGGGGAGCTGTTTTTT.

The chain recombines TRBV18 with TRBJ2-3; D may be TRBD1 or TRBD2 (6 bases each). Trimming cost V 0 bases and J 0 bases, with 10 bases left between them. This CDR3 comprises 16 residues. Germline V gene sequence: CDR1 KGHSH, CDR2 LQKENI. The CDR3, as DNA: TGTGCCAGCTCACCACCGGGGGGCCCTAGCACAGATACGCAGTATTTT. Residues: CASSPPGGPSTDTQYF. The full variable domain, completed using reference TRBV18 and TRBJ2-3, is NAGVMQNPRHLVRRRGQEARLRCSPMKGHSHVYWYRQLPEEGLKFMVYLQKENIIDESGMPKERFSAEFPKEGPSILRIQQVVRGDSAAYFCASSPPGGPSTDTQYFGPGTRLTVL.

As DNA, the CDR3 is TGCGCCAGCAGCTCTGGGGGACAGAGCTCCTACGAGCAGTACTTC. The encoded protein is CASSSGGQSSYEQYF. The rearrangement links TRBV5-1 to TRBJ2-7; 7 positions match TRBD1. Trimming removed 3 bases from V and 0 bases from J; junction bases left unmatched: 6. This CDR3 region has 15 residues. The germline CDR1 and CDR2 sequences are SGHRS and YFSETQ.

The chain uses TRBV7-2 and TRBJ2-7; the match to TRBD2 covers 9 bases. Germline CDR1 and CDR2: SGHTA and FQGNSA. V dropped 6 bases and J dropped 5; count of bases not matched to a gene: 8. The CDR3 is 14 residues long. The CDR3 region is CASRRSGRGNEQYF. The CDR3 nucleotides are TGTGCCAGCAGACGTAGCGGGAGAGGCAACGAGCAGTACTTC.

This chain uses TRBV15 with TRBJ2-1; D may be TRBD1 or TRBD2 (5 bases each). The V end was cut by 7 bases, the J end by 5 bases, with 18 bases between. Germline CDR1 reads LNHNV; CDR2 reads YYDKDF (reference sequence). The length of the CDR3 is 15 residues. The CDR3 coding sequence is TGTGCCACCAACTCTCGGGACCGTAATGACAATGAGCAGTTCTTC. It codes for CATNSRDRNDNEQFF.

The gene calls are TRBV28 and TRBJ1-4, with 8 positions matching TRBD1. The ends lost 4 bases at V and 7 bases at J; junction bases unmatched: 8. Per germline, CDR1 MDHEN and CDR2 SYDVKM. This CDR3 is built from 15 residues. The CDR3 DNA is TGTGCCAGCAGTTATCGGGGACAGGTAACTGAAAAACTGTTTTTT. It codes for CASSYRGQVTEKLFF.